Below are 26 T cell receptor beta chains sequenced from a single sample in a study of T cells in localized non-small cell lung cancer. Profiled with immunoSEQ multiplex PCR; TCRdb holds only in-frame clones, not every one. The data hold around 1,100 clones, with around a third observed a single time. This specimen consisted of normal lung tissue next to the tumor, obtained before any cancer treatment. All receptors come from a female donor of 60 years or more with stage I lung adenocarcinoma.

The V and J genes are TRBV29-1 and TRBJ1-1, with 9 bases that match TRBD1. Germline assignment: CDR1 SQVTM and CDR2 ANQGSEA. The V and J ends lost 8 bases and 2 bases, in that order; junction bases with no gene match: 9. There are 14 residues in the CDR3. DNA of the CDR3: TGCAGCTATCAGGGGGACAGGGCAAACACTGAAGCTTTCTTT. This translates into CSYQGDRANTEAFF.

V and J are TRBV11-3 and TRBJ1-1, with TRBD1 identical over 11 bases. Germline V lookup: CDR1 SGHNT, CDR2 YENEEA. The CDR3 spans 18 residues. V was pared by 5 bases and J by 5 bases, with 16 bases of the junction left unmatched. CDR3 bases: TGTGCCAGCAGCCCAAGATCCGGGACAGGGGGATCTAATACTGAAGCTTTCTTT. It yields the protein CASSPRSGTGGSNTEAFF.

By sample share, this clone is medium-sized. This chain joins TRBV11-3 and TRBJ1-2; perhaps TRBD1 as D (6 bases). The CDR3 spans 16 residues. Germline-derived CDR1 and CDR2 are SGHNT and YENEEA. V shed 5 bases and J shed 4 bases, with 20 bases lying between them. CDR3 loop: CASSPATVQGSYGYTF. CDR3 in DNA: TGTGCCAGCAGCCCCGCGACCGTACAGGGAAGCTATGGCTACACCTTC.

The chain carries TRBV30 and TRBJ2-7, with D possibly matching TRBD2 (5 bases). With 2 bases removed from V and 4 bases from J, the gap between germline ends came to 15 bases. The CDR3 covers 14 residues. Looked up from germline, CDR1 is GTSNPN and CDR2 is SVGIG (reference sequence). The chain's CDR3 is CAWSRGISSYEQYF. The CDR3 nucleotides read TGTGCCTGGAGTAGAGGGATTTCCTCTTACGAGCAGTACTTC. The full variable domain, its missing parts supplied by reference TRBV30 and TRBJ2-7, is SQTIHQWPATLVQPVGSPLSLECTVEGTSNPNLYWYRQAAGRGLQLLFYSVGIGQISSEVPQNLSASRPQDRQFILSSKKLLLSDSGFYLCAWSRGISSYEQYFGPGTRLTVT.

The chain links TRBV6-8 to TRBJ2-5; TRBD2 matches 7 bases. The germline CDR1 and CDR2 sequences are MNHGY and SAAAGT. The CDR3 totals 13 residues. V lost 6 bases, J lost 5 bases, and 6 bases stayed unmatched. The CDR3 sequence is CASSVQGGETQYF. CDR3 DNA: TGTGCCAGCAGCGTCCAGGGAGGGGAGACCCAGTACTTC.

The chain couples TRBV29-1 to TRBJ2-7; TRBD2 matches at 9 bases. The junction had 3 bases not matched to a gene; V was cut back by 1 base and J by 2 bases. The V gene's germline CDR1 is SQVTM and CDR2 ANQGSEA. This CDR3 region has 14 residues. The CDR3 loop reads CSVEVAGVPYEQYF. CDR3 nucleotide sequence: TGCAGCGTTGAAGTAGCGGGAGTTCCCTACGAGCAGTACTTC.

The gene calls are TRBV30 and TRBJ2-3, with TRBD2 as a possible D gene (6 bases). Trimming shortened V by 2 bases and J by 6 bases, and 15 bases separated the two germline ends. CDR1 is GTSNPN and CDR2 is SVGIG in the germline V gene (reference sequence). The CDR3 has 14 residues. The CDR3 DNA sequence: TGTGCCTGGAGTAACGCGGGATCTGCGGATACGCAGTATTTT. Amino acids: CAWSNAGSADTQYF.

This clone turned up a few times. The chain is built from TRBV11-3 and TRBJ2-3; 10 nucleotides align to TRBD2. V lost 5 bases and J lost 0; bases outside the gene matches: 8. Germline assignment: CDR1 SGHNT and CDR2 YENEEA. The CDR3 is made up of 17 amino acids. The CDR3 DNA follows: TGTGCCAGCAGCACCCGGACTAGCGGAGAAAGCACAGATACGCAGTATTTT. It yields the protein CASSTRTSGESTDTQYF.

The genes are TRBV30 and TRBJ2-7; 8 bases fit TRBD2. This CDR3 comprises 14 residues. Germline V gene lookup returns CDR1 GTSNPN and CDR2 SVGIG (reference sequence). Trimming at V came to 5 bases and at J to 4 bases, leaving 10 bases not matched to a gene. The CDR3 reads CAWGASGRTYEQYF. The CDR3 bases are TGTGCCTGGGGGGCCAGCGGGAGAACTTACGAGCAGTACTTC.

The rearrangement joins TRBV15 to TRBJ2-1; TRBD2 matches 12 bases. Germline V CDR1 and CDR2: LNHNV, YYDKDF (reference sequence). Trimming removed 6 bases from V and 4 bases from J; junction bases left unmatched: 1. There are 14 residues in the CDR3. This chain's CDR3 is CATRGTSGYNEQFF. CDR3 DNA: TGTGCCACCAGGGGGACTAGCGGGTACAATGAGCAGTTCTTC.

The chain couples TRBV11-3 to TRBJ2-2, with 11 nucleotides matching TRBD2. This CDR3 comprises 16 residues. Losses at the gene ends were 3 bases for V and 4 bases for J; bases not matched to a gene: 4. CDR1 is SGHNT, CDR2 YENEEA, per germline. The CDR3 DNA sequence: TGTGCCAGCAGCTTCAGTAGCGGGAGGGTCACCGGGGAGCTGTTTTTT. Protein sequence: CASSFSSGRVTGELFF.

Judged by abundance, this clone is medium-sized. The chain links TRBV7-4 to TRBJ2-7; D is undetermined. The germline gives CDR1 SGHVT, CDR2 SQSDAQ. This CDR3 contains 13 residues. Trimming removed 1 base at V and 2 bases at J, with 6 bases between. The CDR3 is CASSLVQAYEQYF. CDR3 DNA sequence: TGTGCCAGCAGCTTAGTACAAGCCTACGAGCAGTACTTC.

Here the CDR3 reads CASSDGQTTGELFF. The DNA of the CDR3 is TGTGCCAGCAGTGACGGACAGACAACCGGGGAGCTGTTTTTT. The rearrangement joins TRBV6-8 to TRBJ2-2; perhaps TRBD1 as D (6 bases). Germline lookup yields CDR1 MNHGY and CDR2 SAAAGT. V lost 5 bases and J 5 bases, leaving 12 bases between the germline ends. CDR3 length: 14 amino acids.

The chain employs TRBV30 and TRBJ1-2; D gene unclear. The germline V gene has CDR1 GTSNPN and CDR2 SVGIG (reference sequence). The CDR3 has 12 amino acids. Trimming left V 3 bases short and J 2 bases short, with 7 bases between. Here the CDR3 reads CAWSPDNYGYTF. The DNA of the CDR3 is TGTGCCTGGAGCCCGGACAACTATGGCTACACCTTC.

A few counts support this clone. The CDR3 region is CASGEGGTDTQYF. The CDR3 region has the DNA TGTGCCAGCGGGGAGGGGGGCACAGATACGCAGTATTTT. This chain uses TRBV19 with TRBJ2-3; maybe TRBD2 (7 bases). V was cut by 9 bases and J by 1 base, with 11 bases left in between. The CDR3 contains 13 residues. The V gene's germline CDR1 is LNHDA and CDR2 SQIVND (reference sequence).

This clone was picked up a small number of times. The chain carries TRBV9 and TRBJ2-1, with 14 bases aligning to TRBD2. Per germline, CDR1 SGDLS and CDR2 YYNGEE. The V gene end was trimmed by 5 bases and the J gene end by 6 bases; junction bases not matched to a gene: 7. CDR3 size: 16 residues. The CDR3 loop is CASSEAGLAGVNEQFF. For the CDR3, the DNA is TGTGCCAGCAGTGAAGCGGGACTAGCGGGAGTCAATGAGCAGTTCTTC.

This chain uses TRBV25-1 with TRBJ2-1; 8 nucleotides match TRBD1. Germline V gene lookup returns CDR1 MGHDK and CDR2 SYGVNS. The CDR3 totals 13 residues. Unmatched junction bases numbered 8, after V lost 7 bases and J lost 9 bases. The CDR3 loop reads CASTTYQGAEQFF. As DNA, the CDR3 is TGTGCCAGCACGACTTATCAGGGGGCTGAGCAGTTCTTC.

The chain is built from TRBV19 and TRBJ2-7; D is unresolved. V shed 3 bases and J shed 4 bases, with 4 bases lying between them. CDR3 length equals 11 residues. Germline V gives CDR1 LNHDA, CDR2 SQIVND (reference sequence). The CDR3 is CASSMGYEQYF. CDR3 nucleotide sequence: TGTGCCAGTAGTATGGGATACGAGCAGTACTTC.

The chain recombines TRBV19 with TRBJ1-2; D is undetermined. Trimming pared 4 bases from V and 3 bases from J, leaving 12 bases between. In germline, CDR1 is LNHDA, CDR2 SQIVND (reference sequence). There are 14 residues in the CDR3. The CDR3 DNA sequence: TGTGCCAGTAGTACCGGTGATCGGTACTATGGCTACACCTTC. It codes for CASSTGDRYYGYTF.

The table lists this clone with a few counts. The CDR3 here is CASSLTVASSDEQFF. CDR3 sequence (DNA): TGTGCCAGCAGCTTAACTGTGGCTAGTTCAGATGAGCAGTTCTTC. J is TRBJ2-1 and V is TRBV11-3; D not resolved. Per germline, CDR1 SGHNT and CDR2 YENEEA. The V end was cut by 2 bases, the J end by 8 bases, with 16 bases between. This CDR3 contains 15 residues. Variable domain in full (rest from reference TRBV11-3 and TRBJ2-1): EAGVVQSPRYKIIEKKQPVAFWCNPISGHNTLYWYLQNLGQGPELLIRYENEEAVDDSQLPKDRFSAERLKGVDSTLKIQPAELGDSAVYLCASSLTVASSDEQFFGPGTRLTVL.

J is TRBJ2-1 and V is TRBV10-1; D assignment may be TRBD1 or TRBD2 (5 bases each). This CDR3 region has 13 residues. The germline V gene encodes CDR1 WNHNN and CDR2 SYGVQD (reference sequence). The ends were cut back, 8 bases at V and 6 bases at J, with 14 bases in the middle. CDR3 sequence reads: CASGTGTFNEQFF. Written as DNA, the CDR3 is TGCGCCAGCGGTACCGGGACCTTCAATGAGCAGTTCTTC.

This clone was observed a handful of times. One end of the junction is discordant with germline, which a read error may explain. This rearrangement joins TRBV11-3 to TRBJ2-7; 7 nucleotides line up with TRBD2. CDR1 SGHNT and CDR2 YENEEA come from the germline V gene. The CDR3 length is 14 residues. CDR3 region: CASSLWDYNYEQYF. DNA of the CDR3: TGTGCCAGCAGCTTATGGGACTACAACTACGAGCAGTATTTC.

A few counts support this clone. The rearrangement links TRBV19 to TRBJ1-2, with D unresolved. Trimming took off 0 bases at V and 4 bases at J, with 12 bases between the two ends. The CDR3 is 15 residues long. The germline V gene has CDR1 LNHDA and CDR2 SQIVND (reference sequence). CDR3 nucleotide sequence: TGTGCCAGTAGTATAGAGCCAGCGGTCATCTATGGCTACACCTTC. Amino acids: CASSIEPAVIYGYTF.

This clone occurred a few times. The chain links TRBV10-3 to TRBJ1-1; 7 nucleotides agree with TRBD1. The CDR3 consists of 13 residues. V was clipped by 10 bases and J by 1 base; unmatched bases: 6. Germline values: CDR1 ENHRY, CDR2 SYGVKD. CDR3 region: CASERQGNTEAFF. CDR3 bases: TGTGCCAGCGAACGACAGGGGAACACTGAAGCTTTCTTT.

V and J are TRBV18 and TRBJ2-1, with 15 nucleotides matching TRBD2. The germline V gene encodes CDR1 KGHSH and CDR2 LQKENI. The CDR3 totals 19 residues. Unmatched junction bases numbered 10, after V lost 3 bases and J lost 4 bases. CDR3 nucleotide sequence: TGTGCCAGCTCACCTTTCTGGACTAGCGGGAGGGCCAATTACAATGAGCAGTTCTTC. Encoded protein: CASSPFWTSGRANYNEQFF.

The V call is TRBV27, the J call TRBJ1-1, with D perhaps matching TRBD1 (6 bases). V gave up 5 bases and J gave up 3 bases, with 7 bases separating them. From germline, CDR1 is MNHEY and CDR2 SMNVEV (reference sequence). This CDR3 spans 12 amino acids. This chain's CDR3 is CASSQGYTEAFF. As DNA, the CDR3 is TGTGCCAGCAGTCAGGGGTACACTGAAGCTTTCTTT.